This TCR beta chain stems from a study of T cell repertoires in cytomegalovirus infection. Study findings and constraints: Dominating the ex vivo response were TCR beta clonotypes that were CMV-specific and HLA-C-restricted.

V was shortened by 7 bases and J by 8 bases, with 20 bases between the two germline ends. This CDR3 spans 15 amino acids. In germline, CDR1 is SGHTA, CDR2 FQGNSA. TCRdb passed the reads through MiXCR, listing each CDR3 protein once. The repertoire includes about 830,000 distinct CDR3 sequences, 32% of them detected once, and over 10% sits in the top ten. Details on this clonotype: Its antigen is undetermined.

Sample: cultured CD8+ T cells from PBMCs, taken from culture after CMV antigen stimulation. This sequence joins TRBV7-2 and TRBJ1-4, with D unresolved. The sequence was obtained from a human donor in good health (CMV status not recorded). Some clones in this sample may be carry-over from other donors' samples. CDR3 coding DNA: TGTGCCAGCACCCCGGGCCTCGTTATACGGGAAAAACTGTTTTTT. It translates to CASTPGLVIREKLFF.